The rows below give T cell receptor beta chains drawn from one sample of a study of T-cell memory formation after mild COVID-19. Each CDR3 protein is one row after TCRdb ran MiXCR on the 5' RACE reads. The table lists hundreds of thousands of distinct CDR3 sequences, 13% to 15% of them singletons. The specimen was PBMCs or a T cell subset sorted from them (not recorded which). The receptors come from a man younger than 35 who had mild COVID-19 (a few samples of this study predate the infection). Cell type and time point are not known. The CDR3 runs from the conserved cysteine through the conserved F or W. A D gene is named only where the DNA matches it firmly. Some rows have no size entry. The others give once, few or many, or a class for an expanded clone.

j_gene | abundance | v_gene | d_gene | CDR3nt | CDR3aa
TRBJ1-2 | few | TRBV20-1 | - | TGCAGTGCCCCTGATTGGAGTGGCTACACCTTC | CSAPDWSGYTF
TRBJ2-3 | few | TRBV30 | - | TGTGCCTGGCGATTGGCGTACCCAGCAGATACGCAGTATTTT | CAWRLAYPADTQYF
TRBJ1-2 | - | TRBV18 | - | TGTGCCAGCTCACCAGGGCAGGGGCCTTCCAACTATGGCTACACCTTC | CASSPGQGPSNYGYTF
TRBJ1-5 | - | TRBV20-1 | - | TGCAGTGCTAGAGGCAGGACAACAAATCAGCCCCAGCATTTT | CSARGRTTNQPQHF
TRBJ2-3 | many | TRBV20-1 | - | TGCAGTGCTAGGTGGCAATGGACCACGCCGGGAGATACGCAGTATTTT | CSARWQWTTPGDTQYF
TRBJ1-1 | many | TRBV12-3/TRBV12-4 | - | TGTGCCAGCAGTTTGGGCGGTGAAGCTTTCTTT | CASSLGGEAFF
TRBJ2-7 | many | TRBV29-1 | TRBD1 | TGCAGCGTTGAAGATGGGGACAGGAGCTCCTACGAGCAGTACTTC | CSVEDGDRSSYEQYF
TRBJ1-1 | - | TRBV28 | TRBD1 | TGTGCCAGCAGCCTCAAAACAGGGGCCGGGAACACTGAAGCTTTCTTT | CASSLKTGAGNTEAFF
TRBJ1-5 | few | TRBV5-5 | TRBD1 | TGTGCCAGCAACCCTGGACAGGACAATCAGCCCCAGCATTTT | CASNPGQDNQPQHF
TRBJ1-5 | many | TRBV12-3/TRBV12-4 | TRBD1 | TGTGCCAGCAGGGGACAGGGGGACAATCAGCCCCAGCATTTT | CASRGQGDNQPQHF
TRBJ2-1 | few | TRBV5-4 | TRBD2 | TGTGCCAGCAGCTCCATATTACTAGCGGGGGGAGACAATGAGCAGTTCTTC | CASSSILLAGGDNEQFF
TRBJ2-1 | - | TRBV12-3/TRBV12-4 | - | TGTGCCAGCAGTTCGAATGAGCAGTTCTTC | CASSSNEQFF
TRBJ1-1 | - | TRBV4-3 | TRBD1 | TGCGCCAGCAGCCAAGACGGGACAGGGGCCACTGAAGCTTTCTTT | CASSQDGTGATEAFF
TRBJ1-4 | few | TRBV25-1 | - | TGTGCCAGCAGTGAATATCGTGGAAAACTGTTTTTT | CASSEYRGKLFF
TRBJ2-2 | - | TRBV19 | - | TGTGCCAGTAGTATACAGAACACCGGGGAGCTGTTTTTT | CASSIQNTGELFF
TRBJ2-3 | few | TRBV6-6 | TRBD2 | TGTGCCAGCAGTTACGCTAGCGGGGGGGCAGATACGCAGTATTTT | CASSYASGGADTQYF
TRBJ1-5 | - | TRBV20-1 | TRBD1 | TGCAGTGCCCTGACAGGGGCCTCCAATCAGCCCCAGCATTTT | CSALTGASNQPQHF
TRBJ1-1 | - | TRBV5-1 | - | TGCGCCAGCGGACGAATGCGGCGGCCGAACACTGAAGCTTTCTTT | CASGRMRRPNTEAFF
TRBJ1-4 | few | TRBV2 | - | TGTGCCAGCAGGACGGAAACTAATGAAAAACTGTTTTTT | CASRTETNEKLFF
TRBJ2-1 | - | TRBV4-3 | - | TGCGCCAGCAGCCCTACTTTCAGCTCCTACAATGAGCAGTTCTTC | CASSPTFSSYNEQFF
TRBJ2-1 | - | TRBV29-1 | - | TGCAGCGTGGGAGGGGGGTGGAATGAGCAGTTCTTC | CSVGGGWNEQFF
TRBJ2-3 | few | TRBV24-1 | TRBD1 | TGTGCCACCAGTGAGACAGGGACAGGGGGCACAGATACGCAGTATTTT | CATSETGTGGTDTQYF
TRBJ1-1 | - | TRBV7-9 | - | TGTGCCAGCAGCCGACCAGGGGCCTCTGAAGCTTTCTTT | CASSRPGASEAFF
TRBJ2-5 | - | TRBV11-2 | TRBD1 | TGTGCCAGCAGCTTAATAGCAGGGGGCCTACAAGAGACCCAGTACTTC | CASSLIAGGLQETQYF
TRBJ1-5 | - | TRBV27 | TRBD1 | TGTGCCAGCAGTTCGGGGACAGGGTCCCGGCAGCCCCAGCATTTT | CASSSGTGSRQPQHF
TRBJ2-5 | few | TRBV7-9 | - | TGTGCCAGCAGCTGGATCTTCCAAGAGACCCAGTACTTC | CASSWIFQETQYF
TRBJ1-2 | - | TRBV7-9 | - | TGTGCCAGCAGCTTGGCTGGGGTTTACTCCTATGGCTACACCTTC | CASSLAGVYSYGYTF
TRBJ2-5 | - | TRBV6-4 | - | TGTGCCAGCAGTACGAACCCGACTGGGCGGGAGACCCAGTACTTC | CASSTNPTGRETQYF
TRBJ2-1 | - | TRBV24-1 | TRBD2 | TGTGCCACCAGTGATAATAGCGGGGGCCGCTGGGGTGAGCAGTTCTTC | CATSDNSGGRWGEQFF
TRBJ1-3 | - | TRBV14 | - | TGTGCCAGCAGCCGTTTGGGGACCACTGGAAACACCATATATTTT | CASSRLGTTGNTIYF
TRBJ2-3 | many | TRBV11-1 | - | TGTGCCAGCAGCCCGGCCAGCACAGATACGCAGTATTTT | CASSPASTDTQYF
TRBJ2-3 | few | TRBV24-1 | TRBD2 | TGTGCCACCAGTGATACCCTAGCGGGGGGTACGGATACGCAGTATTTT | CATSDTLAGGTDTQYF
TRBJ2-5 | few | TRBV11-2 | TRBD1 | TGTGCCAGCAGCTCTGGGACAGGGGGCGCCAAGACCCAGTACTTC | CASSSGTGGAKTQYF
TRBJ2-1 | - | TRBV10-3 | TRBD1 | TGTGCCATCAGTGCCCAGGGGGATGAGCAGTTCTTC | CAISAQGDEQFF
TRBJ2-1 | - | TRBV29-1 | TRBD2 | TGCAGCGTTCAGGGAGGGCTACGATCCTACAATGAGCAGTTCTTC | CSVQGGLRSYNEQFF
TRBJ1-2 | few | TRBV7-9 | TRBD1 | TGTGCCAGCAGCTCCGAACAGGACAGGGATGGCTACACCTTC | CASSSEQDRDGYTF
TRBJ2-5 | - | TRBV30 | - | TGTGCCTGGAGTGGGGAACAAGAGACCCAGTACTTC | CAWSGEQETQYF